A single sample is the source of the 32 T cell receptor beta chains below, sequenced in a study of blood T cell repertoires in COVID-19. Repertoires were generated with immunoSEQ multiplex PCR, while TCRdb's copy carries only in-frame clones and drops some. Of roughly 92,000 clones listed, 90% were seen once; the top ten hold over 4.5%. The sequencing sample was made of peripheral blood. The receptors originated from a man aged 50 to 59 with acute or convalescent COVID-19.

The gene calls are TRBV18 and TRBJ2-2; D gene ambiguous. In germline, CDR1 is KGHSH, CDR2 LQKENI. The CDR3 runs to 16 residues. Between the trimmed V and J ends, which lost 1 base and 1 base, there was a span of 10 bases. The CDR3 coding sequence is TGTGCCAGCTCACCACGAGCCGCAGGGAACACCGGGGAGCTGTTTTTT. This codes for CASSPRAAGNTGELFF.

The chain has TRBV5-6 and TRBJ2-7; the match to TRBD2 covers 12 bases. This CDR3 spans 15 amino acids. J gave up 4 bases and V 2 bases, and 4 bases lay outside the gene matches. Germline loops: CDR1 SGHDT, CDR2 YYEEEE. The CDR3 spells CASSLTSGRWYEQYF. CDR3 bases: TGTGCCAGCAGCTTAACTAGCGGGAGGTGGTACGAGCAGTACTTC.

CDR3 amino acids: CASRLYRKGVYEQYF. The DNA of the CDR3 is TGTGCCAGCAGACTATATCGTAAAGGAGTCTACGAGCAGTACTTC. The chain recombines TRBV6-5 with TRBJ2-7; no firm D call. The CDR3 is 15 residues long. V was clipped by 6 bases and J by 3 bases, with 18 bases between them. Germline loops: CDR1 MNHEY, CDR2 SVGAGI.

This chain links TRBV29-1 with TRBJ1-1, with 9 nucleotides matching TRBD1. Germline trimming cut 6 bases from V and 5 bases from J; bases unmatched to any gene: 16. CDR1 is SQVTM, CDR2 ANQGSEA, per germline. CDR3 length equals 16 residues. CDR3 protein: CSVRGGTGIMGTEAFF. In DNA, the CDR3 is TGCAGCGTCCGGGGGGGGACAGGGATCATGGGGACTGAAGCTTTCTTT. The full variable domain, in which reference TRBV29-1 and TRBJ1-1 provide the parts outside the CDR3, is SAVISQKPSRDICQRGTSLTIQCQVDSQVTMMFWYRQQPGQSLTLIATANQGSEATYESGFVIDKFPISRPNLTFSTLTVSNMSPEDSSIYLCSVRGGTGIMGTEAFFGQGTRLTVV.

This chain links TRBV27 with TRBJ2-3, with 7 nucleotides matching TRBD2. Unmatched junction bases numbered 14, after V lost 8 bases and J lost 3 bases. The CDR3 is 16 amino acids. The germline V gene has CDR1 MNHEY and CDR2 SMNVEV (reference sequence). DNA of the CDR3: TGTGCCAGCGGGCCTATAGCGGGTTATAGGACAGATACGCAGTATTTT. Residues: CASGPIAGYRTDTQYF.

This clone was recorded once. The J gene is TRBJ1-1, the V gene TRBV5-1; 8 bases line up with TRBD1. V dropped 4 bases and J dropped 3; count of bases not matched to a gene: 14. CDR1 SGHRS and CDR2 YFSETQ come from the germline V gene. This CDR3 is 17 amino acids long. CDR3 nucleotides: TGCGCCAGCAGCCCATCCGGACAGGGTGGTCTCGACACTGAAGCTTTCTTT. This sequence encodes CASSPSGQGGLDTEAFF. Complete variable domain (other parts from reference TRBV5-1 and TRBJ1-1): KAGVTQTPRYLIKTRGQQVTLSCSPISGHRSVSWYQQTPGQGLQFLFEYFSETQRNKGNFPGRFSGRQFSNSRSEMNVSTLELGDSALYLCASSPSGQGGLDTEAFFGQGTRLTVV.

The chain employs TRBV7-7 and TRBJ2-2, with 7 bases that match TRBD2. Per the germline V gene, CDR1 is SSHAT and CDR2 is FNYEAQ (reference sequence). The trim removed 5 bases at V and 1 base at J, leaving 4 bases unmatched. The CDR3 sequence is 15 residues long. The DNA for the CDR3 is TGTGCCAGCAGCCCGGGACTAATGAACACCGGGGAGCTGTTTTTT. It is translated as CASSPGLMNTGELFF.

This chain connects TRBV20-1 to TRBJ2-7; 7 nucleotides line up with TRBD1. Looked up from germline, CDR1 is DFQATT and CDR2 is SNEGSKA (reference sequence). Trimming cost V 3 bases and J 4 bases; bases outside gene matches: 3. The CDR3 runs to 12 residues. The CDR3 loop is CSASGDRYEQYF. CDR3 DNA sequence: TGCAGTGCTAGTGGGGACAGATACGAGCAGTACTTC.

This clone was seen once. CDR3 region: CASSLEGLAGSGELFF. DNA of the CDR3: TGTGCCAGCAGCTTAGAGGGACTAGCGGGATCCGGGGAGCTGTTTTTT. J is TRBJ2-2 and V is TRBV7-9; the match to TRBD2 covers 13 bases. Per germline, CDR1 SEHNR and CDR2 FQNEAQ (reference sequence). Losses at the gene ends were 1 base for V and 6 bases for J; bases not matched to a gene: 2. The CDR3 is 16 amino acids.

V usage is TRBV5-1 and J usage is TRBJ2-3, with D perhaps TRBD1 (5 bases). The length of the CDR3 is 15 residues. Per germline, CDR1 SGHRS and CDR2 YFSETQ. Trimming shortened V by 2 bases and J by 1 base, and 11 bases separated the two germline ends. The CDR3 is CASSFGQGGTDTQYF. The CDR3 DNA reads as TGCGCCAGCAGCTTTGGGCAGGGCGGCACAGATACGCAGTATTTT.

V and J are TRBV5-4 and TRBJ2-1; TRBD2 agrees at 11 bases. The CDR3 is 16 residues long. The V gene's germline CDR1 is SGHNT and CDR2 YYREEE (reference sequence). J gave up 3 bases and V 0 bases, and 2 bases lay outside the gene matches. CDR3 DNA sequence: TGTGCCAGCAGCTTGGGGGGACTAGCGGTCTACAATGAGCAGTTCTTC. Its protein is CASSLGGLAVYNEQFF.

The chain combines TRBV10-1 with TRBJ2-2, with D possibly matching TRBD2 (6 bases). Trimming shortened V by 1 base and J by 2 bases, and 17 bases separated the two germline ends. CDR1 is WNHNN, CDR2 SYGVQD, per germline (reference sequence). The CDR3 has 18 amino acids. The CDR3 DNA reads TGCGCCAGCAGTGAGTTTCCCGCCGGCGGGGTAAACACCGGGGAGCTGTTTTTT. This translates into CASSEFPAGGVNTGELFF.

This chain uses TRBV7-2 with TRBJ2-5; 7 bases are shared with TRBD2. Germline-derived CDR1 and CDR2 are SGHTA and FQGNSA. The trim removed 0 bases at V and 4 bases at J, leaving 8 bases unmatched. The CDR3 contains 16 residues. CDR3 sequence: CASSLAGAGVPETQYF. For the CDR3, the DNA is TGTGCCAGCAGCTTAGCCGGGGCGGGAGTCCCAGAGACCCAGTACTTC.

The V call is TRBV5-4, the J call TRBJ2-2, with TRBD2 identical over 16 bases. Germline CDR1 is SGHNT and CDR2 is YYREEE (reference sequence). The CDR3 has 18 residues. With 5 bases clipped from V and 3 bases from J, the junction kept 7 bases outside the gene matches. Written as DNA, the CDR3 is TGTGCCAGCAGTTCGGGACTAGCGGGAGGGCCCGACACCGGGGAGCTGTTTTTT. This gives the protein CASSSGLAGGPDTGELFF. The full variable domain, in which reference TRBV5-4 and TRBJ2-2 provide the parts outside the CDR3, is ETGVTQSPTHLIKTRGQQVTLRCSSQSGHNTVSWYQQALGQGPQFIFQYYREEENGRGNFPPRFSGLQFPNYSSELNVNALELDDSALYLCASSSGLAGGPDTGELFFGEGSRLTVL.

The rearrangement links TRBV2 to TRBJ2-3, with TRBD1 matching 12 bases. From germline, CDR1 is SNHLY and CDR2 FYNNEI. This CDR3 contains 14 residues. The V gene end was trimmed by 8 bases and the J gene end by 4 bases; junction bases not matched to a gene: 4. The CDR3 here is CASGDRGRADTQYF. The CDR3 region has the DNA TGTGCCAGCGGGGACAGGGGGCGCGCAGATACGCAGTATTTT.

The chain uses TRBV7-2 and TRBJ2-3, with D perhaps TRBD2 (7 bases). This CDR3 spans 16 amino acids. V lost 8 bases to trimming and J lost 2 bases, with 20 bases between them. Germline V gene data show CDR1 as SGHTA and CDR2 as FQGNSA. CDR3 coding DNA: TGTGCCAGCTCCCGGGGGCGGGGGACTACCACAGATACGCAGTATTTT. Translating it yields CASSRGRGTTTDTQYF.

The chain has TRBV7-2 and TRBJ2-5; no clear D. Germline V lookup: CDR1 SGHTA, CDR2 FQGNSA. CDR3 size: 15 residues. V was clipped by 0 bases and J by 5 bases, with 13 bases between them. As DNA, the CDR3 is TGTGCCAGCAGCTTAGCGGGCACGCTTCGGGAGACCCAGTACTTC. Encoded protein: CASSLAGTLRETQYF.

The chain recombines TRBV7-2 with TRBJ2-7, with TRBD2 matching 15 bases. The V gene end was trimmed by 1 base and the J gene end by 2 bases; junction bases not matched to a gene: 9. This CDR3 spans 19 amino acids. The germline V gene encodes CDR1 SGHTA and CDR2 FQGNSA. CDR3 DNA sequence: TGTGCCAGCAGCTTAGTGGGACTAGCGGGAGGCGCCAATACCTACGAGCAGTACTTC. Its translation is CASSLVGLAGGANTYEQYF.

The gene calls are TRBV30 and TRBJ1-2; 11 bases match TRBD1. The CDR3 covers 14 residues. CDR1 and CDR2 (germline): GTSNPN, SVGIG (reference sequence). The V segment lost 4 bases and the J segment 4 bases; nucleotides outside the gene matches: 5. CDR3 sequence (DNA): TGTGCCTGGACTTCTGGGACAGGGGGCTATGGCTACACCTTC. It yields the protein CAWTSGTGGYGYTF. Full variable domain (outside the CDR3, taken from reference TRBV30 and TRBJ1-2): SQTIHQWPATLVQPVGSPLSLECTVEGTSNPNLYWYRQAAGRGLQLLFYSVGIGQISSEVPQNLSASRPQDRQFILSSKKLLLSDSGFYLCAWTSGTGGYGYTFGSGTRLTVV.

The gene calls are TRBV24-1 and TRBJ2-2; TRBD1 matches 10 bases. CDR3 size: 18 residues. Germline assignment: CDR1 KGHDR and CDR2 SFDVKD. Losses at the gene ends were 9 bases for V and 4 bases for J; bases not matched to a gene: 16. The CDR3 DNA follows: TGTGCCACCTCCAAAAAGGGACAGGGGATCGGAAGCACCGGGGAGCTGTTTTTT. The encoded protein is CATSKKGQGIGSTGELFF.

This sequence joins TRBV19 and TRBJ1-5, with 8 bases that match TRBD1. Germline CDR1 reads LNHDA; CDR2 reads SQIVND (reference sequence). V gave up 5 bases and J gave up 8 bases; unmatched junction bases: 8. The CDR3 covers 14 residues. DNA for the CDR3: TGTGCCAGTAGTCTCGGGACAGGCCATGAGCCCCAGCATTTT. Translation: CASSLGTGHEPQHF.

The chain uses TRBV19 and TRBJ2-3; TRBD2 matches 9 bases. CDR3 length equals 14 residues. J gave up 4 bases and V 6 bases, and 5 bases lay outside the gene matches. The germline CDR1 and CDR2 sequences are LNHDA and SQIVND (reference sequence). CDR3 coding DNA: TGTGCCAGTAGATTAGCGGGAGCGGCAGATACGCAGTATTTT. Its protein product is CASRLAGAADTQYF.

CDR3 amino acids: CASGAGQNYGYTF. The CDR3 region has the DNA TGTGCCAGCGGGGCGGGACAGAACTATGGCTACACCTTC. This chain links TRBV27 with TRBJ1-2, with 7 bases identical to TRBD1. This CDR3 region has 13 residues. The V segment lost 8 bases and the J segment 2 bases; nucleotides outside the gene matches: 5. Germline-derived CDR1 and CDR2 are MNHEY and SMNVEV (reference sequence).

The J gene is TRBJ2-1, the V gene TRBV6-5, with 10 bases that match TRBD2. Per germline, CDR1 MNHEY and CDR2 SVGAGI. The CDR3 sequence is 13 residues long. V was pared by 9 bases and J by 8 bases, with 7 bases of the junction left unmatched. The CDR3 DNA is TGTGCCAGTCGAGCTAGCGGGAGCGATGAGCAGTTCTTC. This gives the protein CASRASGSDEQFF.

J is TRBJ1-6 and V is TRBV4-3; D ambiguous. This CDR3 is 14 amino acids long. Between the trimmed V and J ends, which lost 3 bases and 7 bases, there was a span of 10 bases. Germline CDR1 is LGHNA and CDR2 is YSLEER. This chain's CDR3 is CASSQNPRNSPLHF. Written as DNA, the CDR3 is TGCGCCAGCAGCCAGAATCCCAGGAATTCACCCCTCCACTTT.

This rearrangement joins TRBV24-1 to TRBJ2-7; tentative D call: TRBD1 (5 bases). The CDR3 length is 13 residues. CDR1 and CDR2 (germline): KGHDR, SFDVKD. Trimming stripped 3 bases from V and 3 bases from J, with 8 bases between. In DNA, the CDR3 is TGTGCCACCAGTGATCTCCAGGGCTACGAGCAGTACTTC. It codes for CATSDLQGYEQYF.

This clone was counted a single time. This chain links TRBV3-1 (or the pseudogene TRBV3-2) with TRBJ2-7; TRBD2 matches at 7 bases. This CDR3 has 16 amino acids. The junction had 11 bases not matched to a gene; V was cut back by 0 bases and J by 6 bases. Germline V gives CDR1 LGHDT, CDR2 YNNKEL (reference sequence). In nucleotides, the CDR3 is TGTGCCAGCAGCCAAGATGGCGGGAGTAGGGCGGGCGAGCAGTACTTC. This sequence encodes CASSQDGGSRAGEQYF.

This clone was counted once. The DNA of the CDR3 is TGTGCCAGCAGCTTAGGGGGAGCCGGGGAGACCCAGTACTTC. It codes for CASSLGGAGETQYF. This rearrangement joins TRBV7-9 to TRBJ2-5; D perhaps matches TRBD2 (5 bases). This CDR3 is 14 amino acids long. Germline V gene lookup returns CDR1 SEHNR and CDR2 FQNEAQ (reference sequence). With 1 base removed from V and 5 bases from J, the gap between germline ends came to 11 bases. The full variable domain, with the rest looked up from reference TRBV7-9 and TRBJ2-5, is DTGVSQNPRHKITKRGQNVTFRCDPISEHNRLYWYRQTLGQGPEFLTYFQNEAQLEKSRLLSDRFSAERPKGSFSTLEIQRTEQGDSAMYLCASSLGGAGETQYFGPGTRLLVL.

The chain employs TRBV19 and TRBJ1-3, with 7 bases lining up with TRBD1. Trimming at V came to 5 bases and at J to 0 bases, leaving 7 bases not matched to a gene. Germline V lookup: CDR1 LNHDA, CDR2 SQIVND (reference sequence). The CDR3 length is 16 residues. This chain's CDR3 is CASSARQGGSGNTIYF. CDR3 in DNA: TGTGCCAGTAGTGCCCGACAGGGCGGCTCTGGAAACACCATATATTTT.

This chain joins TRBV2 and TRBJ1-5, with 10 bases identical to TRBD1. Germline V gene lookup returns CDR1 SNHLY and CDR2 FYNNEI. This CDR3 has 14 residues. Trimming took 6 bases from V and 5 from J; bases not matched to a gene: 4. The CDR3 protein is CASRRTGGYQPQHF. The CDR3 bases are TGTGCCAGCAGGCGGACAGGGGGATATCAGCCCCAGCATTTT.

This clone has just a few counts. The genes are TRBV7-9 and TRBJ1-6; 7 bases map to TRBD1. Germline V gene lookup returns CDR1 SEHNR and CDR2 FQNEAQ (reference sequence). Trimming removed 1 base from V and 13 bases from J; junction bases left unmatched: 4. This CDR3 is built from 13 residues. The CDR3 sequence: CASSLVQGWPLHF. CDR3 sequence (DNA): TGTGCCAGCAGCTTAGTACAGGGGTGGCCCCTCCACTTT.

This clone was detected once. The J gene is TRBJ1-6, the V gene TRBV2; D is ambiguous. V shed 9 bases and J shed 3 bases, with 6 bases lying between them. Looked up from germline, CDR1 is SNHLY and CDR2 is FYNNEI. The CDR3 covers 12 residues. The CDR3 spells CASVFYNSPLHF. DNA of the CDR3: TGTGCCAGTGTATTCTATAATTCACCCCTCCACTTT.